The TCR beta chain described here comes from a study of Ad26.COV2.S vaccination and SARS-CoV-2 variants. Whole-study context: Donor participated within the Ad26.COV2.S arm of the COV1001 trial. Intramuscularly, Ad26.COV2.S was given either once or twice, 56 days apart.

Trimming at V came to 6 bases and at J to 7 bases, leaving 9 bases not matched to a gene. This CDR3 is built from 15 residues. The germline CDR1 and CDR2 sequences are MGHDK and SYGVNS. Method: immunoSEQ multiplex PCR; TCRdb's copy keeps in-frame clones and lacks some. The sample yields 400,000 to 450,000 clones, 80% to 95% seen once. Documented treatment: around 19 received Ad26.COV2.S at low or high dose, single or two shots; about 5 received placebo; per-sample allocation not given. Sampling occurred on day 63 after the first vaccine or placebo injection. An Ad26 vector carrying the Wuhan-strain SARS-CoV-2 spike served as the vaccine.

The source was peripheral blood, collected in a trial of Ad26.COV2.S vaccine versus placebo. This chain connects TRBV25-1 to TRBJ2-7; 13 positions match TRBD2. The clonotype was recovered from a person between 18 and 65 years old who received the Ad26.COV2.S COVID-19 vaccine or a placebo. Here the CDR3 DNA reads TGTGCCAGCAGCTCGGGACTAGCGGGAATTATAGAGCAGTACTTC. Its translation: CASSSGLAGIIEQYF.